The rows below give T cell receptor beta chains drawn from one sample of a study of blood T cell repertoires in COVID-19. Assay used: immunoSEQ multiplex PCR; TCRdb lists only in-frame clones, some missing. The profile shows over 200,000 clones, 86% of them singletons. Sequenced material: peripheral blood. These receptors were taken from a young man who had recovered from COVID-19. The CDR3 runs from the conserved cysteine through the conserved F or W. The D gene is left open where the match is weak. The size field is filled for only some rows; it gives once, few, many or a size class.

>TRBV5-1|TRBJ2-5|once|NA
CASSLGRPAETQYF
TGCGCCAGCAGCTTGGGTCGCCCTGCGGAGACCCAGTACTTC
>TRBV19|TRBJ1-5|NA|TRBD1
CASRAGPGQSRQPQHF
TGTGCCAGTAGGGCCGGTCCGGGACAGAGTAGGCAGCCCCAGCATTTT
>TRBV7-8|TRBJ1-1|once|NA
CASSPSVGGPRTEAFF
TGTGCCAGCAGCCCCTCGGTCGGGGGGCCGAGGACTGAAGCTTTCTTT
>TRBV24-1|TRBJ1-5|NA|TRBD1
CATSDSRTGGLSNQPQHF
TGTGCCACCAGTGACTCTCGGACAGGAGGGTTGAGCAATCAGCCCCAGCATTTT
>TRBV5-4|TRBJ1-2|NA|NA
CASSFFPGGTVYGYTF
TGTGCCAGCAGCTTCTTCCCCGGCGGAACCGTCTATGGCTACACCTTC
>TRBV10-3|TRBJ1-4|NA|TRBD1
CAISESLRGQGLREKLFF
TGTGCCATCAGTGAGTCGCTCCGGGGACAGGGATTGCGGGAAAAACTGTTTTTT
>TRBV5-4|TRBJ2-2|once|TRBD1
CASSFGTVTGELFF
TGTGCCAGCAGCTTCGGGACAGTCACCGGGGAGCTGTTTTTT
>TRBV9|TRBJ2-7|once|NA
CASSVSTITYEQYF
TGTGCCAGCAGCGTGAGTACGATAACCTACGAGCAGTACTTC
>TRBV7-2|TRBJ2-5|NA|TRBD2
CASSLAGTSGGKETQYF
TGTGCCAGCAGCTTAGCCGGGACTAGCGGGGGAAAAGAGACCCAGTACTTC
>TRBV7-9|TRBJ1-5|NA|NA
CASSRSVNSNQPQHF
TGTGCCAGCAGCCGAAGCGTAAATAGCAATCAGCCCCAGCATTTT
>TRBV5-1|TRBJ2-1|NA|TRBD2
CASSLVASGTLGGAEQFF
TGCGCCAGCAGCTTGGTGGCTAGCGGGACCCTGGGGGGTGCGGAGCAGTTCTTC
>TRBV10-1|TRBJ2-3|NA|NA
CASSEDRGGAFTDTQYF
TGCGCCAGCAGTGAGGATCGCGGTGGGGCCTTCACAGATACGCAGTATTTT
>TRBV4-1|TRBJ2-1|once|TRBD2
CASSASGGAAEQFF
TGCGCCAGCAGCGCTAGCGGGGGGGCGGCGGAGCAGTTCTTC
>TRBV6-1|TRBJ1-1|once|TRBD1
CASSETGEGTEAFF
TGTGCCAGCAGTGAGACAGGGGAAGGCACTGAAGCTTTCTTT
>TRBV6-2/TRBV6-3|TRBJ1-1|NA|NA
CASSSPGQMNTEAFF
TGTGCCAGCAGTTCACCGGGACAAATGAACACTGAAGCTTTCTTT
>TRBV5-1|TRBJ2-3|NA|TRBD2
CASSLAGGGANTDTQYF
TGCGCCAGCAGCTTGGCCGGCGGGGGGGCGAACACAGATACGCAGTATTTT
>TRBV5-1|TRBJ2-1|NA|NA
CASGRGAPYNEQFF
TGCGCCAGCGGACGGGGGGCCCCGTACAATGAGCAGTTCTTC
>TRBV19|TRBJ2-1|once|TRBD2
CASSMGTSGYNEQFF
TGTGCCAGTAGTATGGGGACTAGCGGCTACAATGAGCAGTTCTTC
>TRBV7-7|TRBJ2-1|once|TRBD2
CASSNTGGGWGYGEQFF
TGTGCCAGCAGCAATACCGGCGGGGGTTGGGGCTACGGTGAGCAGTTCTTC
>TRBV7-6|TRBJ2-7|NA|NA
CASSFRIGPTYEQYF
TGTGCCAGCAGCTTCCGGATTGGGCCTACCTACGAGCAGTACTTC
>TRBV12-3/TRBV12-4|TRBJ2-7|once|NA
CASSPRQGGEQYF
TGTGCCAGCAGCCCCAGGCAGGGTGGGGAGCAGTACTTC
>TRBV27|TRBJ2-7|NA|TRBD1
CASGRGLNEQYF
TGTGCCAGCGGTAGGGGGCTAAACGAGCAGTACTTC
>TRBV7-2|TRBJ2-3|NA|TRBD2
CASRVSGISTDTQYF
TGTGCCAGCAGGGTTAGCGGGATCAGCACAGATACGCAGTATTTT
>TRBV2|TRBJ2-5|NA|TRBD2
CASRPQSAGGETQYF
TGTGCCAGCAGGCCCCAGTCGGCGGGGGGAGAGACCCAGTACTTC
>TRBV7-6|TRBJ2-1|NA|TRBD2
CASSFPVLAGDNEQFF
TGTGCCAGCAGCTTCCCCGTACTAGCGGGGGACAATGAGCAGTTCTTC
>TRBV6-4|TRBJ1-1|NA|NA
CASSDSKEAYPSEAFF
TGTGCCAGCAGTGACTCGAAAGAGGCCTATCCCTCTGAAGCTTTCTTT
>TRBV7-6|TRBJ2-7|once|TRBD2
CASSQTSAHEQYF
TGTGCCAGCAGCCAGACTAGCGCCCACGAGCAGTACTTC
>TRBV9|TRBJ2-1|NA|TRBD2
CASSPKRGDNEQFF
TGTGCCAGCAGTCCGAAGCGGGGGGACAATGAGCAGTTCTTC
>TRBV14|TRBJ2-7|NA|TRBD2
CASSIAGGGEQYF
TGTGCCAGCTCGATAGCGGGGGGCGGCGAGCAGTACTTC
>TRBV21-1|TRBJ1-5|NA|NA
CASSLGGESGQPQHF
TGTGCCAGCAGCTTGGGGGGGGAGTCAGGTCAGCCCCAGCATTTT
>TRBV19|TRBJ1-1|NA|NA
CASSGEQGAVGAEAFF
TGTGCCAGTAGTGGAGAACAAGGGGCTGTCGGCGCTGAAGCTTTCTTT
>TRBV18|TRBJ1-1|few|NA
CASSPPNQGTEAFF
TGTGCCAGCTCACCACCGAATCAGGGCACTGAAGCTTTCTTT
>TRBV18|TRBJ2-1|once|TRBD2
CASSAGGIYNEQFF
TGTGCCAGCTCGGCGGGGGGGATTTACAATGAGCAGTTCTTC
>TRBV5-1|TRBJ2-7|NA|TRBD1
CASSRTGGLNEQYF
TGCGCCAGCAGCCGGACAGGGGGACTCAACGAGCAGTACTTC
>TRBV7-2|TRBJ2-3|NA|TRBD2
CASSLVGPSGGGSGTQYF
TGTGCCAGCAGCTTAGTGGGACCTAGCGGGGGTGGGTCGGGTACGCAGTATTTT
>TRBV11-3|TRBJ2-3|NA|NA
CASRPTGSDTQYF
TGTGCCAGCAGACCGACAGGATCAGATACGCAGTATTTT
>TRBV5-5|TRBJ1-1|NA|TRBD1
CASMPLQGARTEAFF
TGTGCCAGCATGCCCCTACAGGGGGCGAGGACTGAAGCTTTCTTT
>TRBV19|TRBJ1-2|once|TRBD1
CASSEPGTAITGYTF
TGTGCCAGTAGTGAACCCGGGACAGCCATAACTGGCTACACCTTC
>TRBV24-1|TRBJ1-2|NA|TRBD1
CATSDPPGTAYGYTF
TGTGCCACCAGTGATCCCCCCGGGACAGCCTATGGCTACACCTTC
>TRBV11-2|TRBJ2-1|NA|TRBD2
CASSLEAGSREFF
TGTGCCAGCAGCTTAGAAGCGGGGTCTAGGGAGTTCTTC
>TRBV2|TRBJ1-2|NA|TRBD1
CASRGTGLNYGYTF
TGTGCCAGCAGGGGGACAGGGCTTAACTATGGCTACACCTTC
>TRBV4-2|TRBJ2-2|NA|NA
CASSPQTASNTGELFF
TGTGCCAGCAGCCCCCAAACAGCTTCGAACACCGGGGAGCTGTTTTTT
>TRBV30|TRBJ1-2|NA|NA
CAGGGLGNYGYTF
TGTGCCGGGGGGGGGCTAGGGAACTATGGCTACACCTTC
>TRBV5-5|TRBJ1-3|NA|TRBD1
CASSFSQGARDTIYF
TGTGCCAGCAGCTTTTCCCAGGGGGCACGAGACACCATATATTTT
>TRBV6-5|TRBJ2-7|NA|NA
CASRVQGAEQYF
TGTGCCAGCAGGGTACAGGGCGCCGAGCAGTACTTC
>TRBV27|TRBJ1-6|NA|TRBD1
CASIGTGSNSPLHF
TGTGCCAGCATTGGGACAGGTAGTAATTCACCCCTCCACTTT
>TRBV19|TRBJ2-7|NA|NA
CASSIFVRDLVHKSSSYEQYF
TGTGCCAGTAGTATTTTCGTCCGTGACTTAGTCCACAAATCCAGCTCCTACGAGCAGTACTTC
>TRBV13|TRBJ1-3|NA|NA
CASSLGRGNTIYF
TGTGCCAGCAGCTTAGGGAGGGGAAACACCATATATTTT
>TRBV27|TRBJ2-1|few|TRBD2
CASSPRLAATQGQFF
TGTGCCAGCAGTCCAAGACTAGCGGCGACACAAGGGCAGTTCTTC
>TRBV29-1|TRBJ2-1|NA|TRBD1
CSAAGTGAVDSTYNEQFF
TGCAGCGCTGCCGGGACAGGGGCTGTGGATTCTACCTACAATGAGCAGTTCTTC
>TRBV2|TRBJ2-2|NA|TRBD2
CASSLLAGQNTGELFF
TGTGCCAGCAGTTTACTAGCGGGGCAGAACACCGGGGAGCTGTTTTTT